Listed below are T cell receptor beta chains from one sample, sequenced in a study of monozygotic twins with inflammatory bowel disease. TCRdb derives one entry per CDR3 protein from the 5' RACE reads, leaving out DNA. This sample's clone table lists over 150,000 distinct CDR3 sequences. Sequenced: blood. These receptors all come from a human donor with ulcerative colitis or Crohn's disease, or a healthy co-twin of an affected twin (not recorded which). Each CDR3 is given with its conserved first and last residue. Each record gives: CDR3 length, J gene, V gene, CDR3 protein.

13 | TRBJ2-6 | TRBV5-1 | CASGTAGANVLTF
12 | TRBJ1-2 | TRBV24-1 | CATSPTGYGYTF
14 | TRBJ1-2 | TRBV28 | CASSFGGANYGYTF
17 | TRBJ2-1 | TRBV20-1 | CSAEGLAGAGVDNEQFF
13 | TRBJ1-2 | TRBV7-9 | CASSSSSHYGYTF
15 | TRBJ2-7 | TRBV27 | CASSLRSGRSYEQYF
15 | TRBJ1-4 | TRBV4-2 | CASSQERGKYEKLFF
16 | TRBJ1-1 | TRBV12-3/TRBV12-4 | CASSPTLGQGNTEAFF
15 | TRBJ2-3 | TRBV7-3 | CASSSGTSSTDTQYF
14 | TRBJ1-1 | TRBV4-1 | CASSQGAWNTEAFF
16 | TRBJ1-1 | TRBV6-5 | CASSYGGGDLNTEAFF
14 | TRBJ2-2 | TRBV19 | CASSIASNTGELFF